A selection of T cell receptor beta chains follows, all from one sample in a study of shared clonotypes between healthy human individuals. Using immunoSEQ multiplex PCR, the repertoire was profiled, and TCRdb retains in-frame clones only, with some absent. The table has 2 million to 2.5 million clones, 90% to 95% seen once. The sample was naive CD4+ T cells from PBMCs. The receptors shown here come from a young man in good health. Some clones in this sample may be carry-over from other donors' samples. The CDR3 runs from the conserved cysteine through the conserved F or W. A D gene is named only where the DNA matches it firmly. Rows may omit the clone size; those that give it use once, few, many or a size class.

D: TRBD1; V: TRBV5-1; J: TRBJ1-1; size: NA; DNA: TGCGCCAGCAGCTTGTTTACAGGGGCTCACACTGAAGCTTTCTTT; CDR3: CASSLFTGAHTEAFF
D: TRBD1; V: TRBV11-2; J: TRBJ2-5; size: NA; DNA: TGTGCCAGCAGCTTATACAGGGGGCACCAAGAGACCCAGTACTTC; CDR3: CASSLYRGHQETQYF
D: NA; V: TRBV6-5; J: TRBJ2-7; size: NA; DNA: TGTGCCAGCAGTTACGGGCACAGCGCTAAGCAGTACTTC; CDR3: CASSYGHSAKQYF
D: NA; V: TRBV29-1; J: TRBJ2-5; size: NA; DNA: TGCAGCGTTGGCGGGCCCCAAGAGACCCAGTACTTC; CDR3: CSVGGPQETQYF
D: NA; V: TRBV5-1; J: TRBJ2-3; size: NA; DNA: TGCGCCAGCAGCCAGACAATCGGAGATACGCAGTATTTT; CDR3: CASSQTIGDTQYF
D: NA; V: TRBV19; J: TRBJ1-5; size: NA; DNA: TGTGCCAGTAGTAGGGGGCTCAATCAGCCCCAGCATTTT; CDR3: CASSRGLNQPQHF
D: TRBD2; V: TRBV27; J: TRBJ2-7; size: few; DNA: TGTGCCAGCAGTTTGGCGGGAGTCCACGAGCAGTACTTC; CDR3: CASSLAGVHEQYF
D: NA; V: TRBV11-2; J: TRBJ2-2; size: NA; DNA: TGTGCCAGCACCACGAGCGGGGAGCTGTTTTTT; CDR3: CASTTSGELFF
D: NA; V: TRBV5-1; J: TRBJ1-4; size: NA; DNA: TGCGCCAGCAGCTTGATCGGGCAGGGAAATGAAAAACTGTTTTTT; CDR3: CASSLIGQGNEKLFF
D: NA; V: TRBV7-2; J: TRBJ2-3; size: NA; DNA: TGTGCCAGCAGGAAACAGGGAACAGATACGCAGTATTTT; CDR3: CASRKQGTDTQYF
D: NA; V: TRBV5-1; J: TRBJ1-6; size: NA; DNA: TGCGCCAGCAGCTTGGCACAGGCGAACAATTCACCCCTCCACTTT; CDR3: CASSLAQANNSPLHF
D: NA; V: TRBV30; J: TRBJ1-4; size: NA; DNA: TGTGCCTGGAGTTTTGGGACTAATGAAAAACTGTTTTTT; CDR3: CAWSFGTNEKLFF
D: NA; V: TRBV6-1; J: TRBJ1-2; size: NA; DNA: TGTGCCAGCGCCCAGAATAACTATGGCTACACCTTC; CDR3: CASAQNNYGYTF
D: TRBD1; V: TRBV2; J: TRBJ1-4; size: NA; DNA: TGTGCCAGCAGTACAGGGGGCTCTGGTGAAAAACTGTTTTTT; CDR3: CASSTGGSGEKLFF
D: NA; V: TRBV29-1; J: TRBJ2-1; size: NA; DNA: TGCAGCGTTGTGGAGGCCTACAATGAGCAGTTCTTC; CDR3: CSVVEAYNEQFF
D: NA; V: TRBV19; J: TRBJ1-3; size: NA; DNA: TGTGCCAGTAGTACAAGGACGGGAGACTCTGGAAACACCATATATTTT; CDR3: CASSTRTGDSGNTIYF
D: NA; V: TRBV28; J: TRBJ1-1; size: once; DNA: TGTGCCAGCAGTTTACGAGACAGTGAAGCTTTCTTT; CDR3: CASSLRDSEAFF
D: NA; V: TRBV9; J: TRBJ2-3; size: NA; DNA: TGTGCCAGCAGCGCCCTCGACTGGGCGAACACAGATACGCAGTATTTT; CDR3: CASSALDWANTDTQYF
D: TRBD1; V: TRBV5-1; J: TRBJ1-1; size: NA; DNA: TGCGCCAGCAGTACTACAGGGGTGAACACTGAAGCTTTCTTT; CDR3: CASSTTGVNTEAFF
D: TRBD2; V: TRBV6-1; J: TRBJ2-1; size: NA; DNA: TGTGCCAGCAGTGATAAGCCGGGAGGGTTGTCCTACAATGAGCAGTTCTTC; CDR3: CASSDKPGGLSYNEQFF
D: NA; V: TRBV6-5; J: TRBJ1-5; size: NA; DNA: TGTGCCAGCAGTTACTCGTGGGGCAATCAGCCCCAGCATTTT; CDR3: CASSYSWGNQPQHF
D: TRBD1; V: TRBV4-1; J: TRBJ1-1; size: NA; DNA: TGCGCCAGCAGCCAAGACGCAGGGGGAAGAACTGAAGCTTTCTTT; CDR3: CASSQDAGGRTEAFF